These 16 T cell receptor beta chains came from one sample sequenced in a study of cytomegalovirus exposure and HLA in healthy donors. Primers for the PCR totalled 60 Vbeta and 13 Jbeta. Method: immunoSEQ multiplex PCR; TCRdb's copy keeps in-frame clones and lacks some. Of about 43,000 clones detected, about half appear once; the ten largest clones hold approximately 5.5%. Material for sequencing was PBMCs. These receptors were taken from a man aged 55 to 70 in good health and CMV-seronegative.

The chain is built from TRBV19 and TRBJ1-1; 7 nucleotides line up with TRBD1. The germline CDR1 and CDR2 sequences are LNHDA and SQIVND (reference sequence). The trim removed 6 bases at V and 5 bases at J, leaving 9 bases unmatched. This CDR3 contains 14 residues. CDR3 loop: CASRLAGGITEAFF. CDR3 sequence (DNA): TGTGCCAGTAGATTGGCAGGGGGTATAACTGAAGCTTTCTTT.

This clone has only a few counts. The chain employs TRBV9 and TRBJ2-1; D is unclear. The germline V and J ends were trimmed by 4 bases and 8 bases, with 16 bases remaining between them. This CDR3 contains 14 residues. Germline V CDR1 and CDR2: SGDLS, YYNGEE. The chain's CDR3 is CASSPQPTVYEQFF. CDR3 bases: TGTGCCAGCAGCCCCCAACCCACGGTCTATGAGCAGTTCTTC.

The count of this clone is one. The CDR3, as DNA: TGTGCCAGCTCACCCCCTGCTAGACCAGGGGAGCAGTACTTC. Translation: CASSPPARPGEQYF. This chain joins TRBV18 and TRBJ2-7; the D gene is possibly TRBD1 (5 bases). V was pared by 3 bases and J by 7 bases, with 16 bases between. Germline V CDR1 and CDR2: KGHSH, LQKENI. The CDR3 is made up of 14 amino acids. Filled out from reference TRBV18 and TRBJ2-7, the complete variable domain reads NAGVMQNPRHLVRRRGQEARLRCSPMKGHSHVYWYRQLPEEGLKFMVYLQKENIIDESGMPKERFSAEFPKEGPSILRIQQVVRGDSAAYFCASSPPARPGEQYFGPGTRLTVT.

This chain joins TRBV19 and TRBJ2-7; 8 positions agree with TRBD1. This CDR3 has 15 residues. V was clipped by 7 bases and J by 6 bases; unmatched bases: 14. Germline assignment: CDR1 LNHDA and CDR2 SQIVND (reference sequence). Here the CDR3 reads CASKNVQGATVEQYF. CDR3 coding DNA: TGTGCCAGTAAAAACGTTCAGGGGGCAACTGTCGAGCAGTACTTC.

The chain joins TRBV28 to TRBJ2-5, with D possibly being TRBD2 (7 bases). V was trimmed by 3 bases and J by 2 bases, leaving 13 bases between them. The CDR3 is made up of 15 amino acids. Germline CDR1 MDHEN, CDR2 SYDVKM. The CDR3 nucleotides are TGTGCCAGCAGTTTTCGGGGGGCTGGTCAAGAGACCCAGTACTTC. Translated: CASSFRGAGQETQYF.

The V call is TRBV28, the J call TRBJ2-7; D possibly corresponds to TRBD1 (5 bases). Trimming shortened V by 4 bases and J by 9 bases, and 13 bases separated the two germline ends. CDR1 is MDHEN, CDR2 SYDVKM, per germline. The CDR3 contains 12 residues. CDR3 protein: CASSSRQGWQYF. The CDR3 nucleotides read TGTGCCAGCAGTTCCCGGCAGGGCTGGCAGTACTTC.

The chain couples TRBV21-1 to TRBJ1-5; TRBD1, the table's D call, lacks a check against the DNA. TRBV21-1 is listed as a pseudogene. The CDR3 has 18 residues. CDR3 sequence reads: CASSPRKGTTLSNQPQHF. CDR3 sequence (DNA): TGTGCCAGCAGCCCCAGAAAAGGGACAACCCTAAGCAATCAGCCCCAGCATTTT.

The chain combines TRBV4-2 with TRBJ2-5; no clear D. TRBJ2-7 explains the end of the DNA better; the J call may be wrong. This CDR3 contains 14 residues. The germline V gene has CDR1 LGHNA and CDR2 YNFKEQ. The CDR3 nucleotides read TGTGCCAGCAGCCAAGAAAACCCCCCCTACGAGCAGTACTTC. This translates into CASSQENPPYEQYF.

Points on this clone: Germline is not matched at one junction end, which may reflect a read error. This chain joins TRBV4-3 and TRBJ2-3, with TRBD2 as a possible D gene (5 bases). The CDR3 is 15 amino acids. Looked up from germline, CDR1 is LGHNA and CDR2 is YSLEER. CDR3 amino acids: CVSSQGGSAADTQYF. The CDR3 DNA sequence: TGCGTCAGCAGCCAAGGAGGCAGCGCGGCAGATACGCAGTATTTT.

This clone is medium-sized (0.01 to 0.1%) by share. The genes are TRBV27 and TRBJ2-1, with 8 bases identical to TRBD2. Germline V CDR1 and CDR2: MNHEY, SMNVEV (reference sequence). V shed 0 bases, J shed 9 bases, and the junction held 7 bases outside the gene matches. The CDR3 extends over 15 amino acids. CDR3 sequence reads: CASSLSPGGPGEQFF. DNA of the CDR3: TGTGCCAGCAGTTTATCGCCGGGAGGGCCCGGTGAGCAGTTCTTC.

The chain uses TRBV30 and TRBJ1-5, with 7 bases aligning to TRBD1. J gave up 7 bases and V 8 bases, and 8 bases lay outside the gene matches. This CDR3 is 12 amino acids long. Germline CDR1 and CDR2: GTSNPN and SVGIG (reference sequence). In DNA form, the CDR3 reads TGTGCCGGAGGGACAGACGACCAGCCCCAGCATTTT. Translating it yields CAGGTDDQPQHF.

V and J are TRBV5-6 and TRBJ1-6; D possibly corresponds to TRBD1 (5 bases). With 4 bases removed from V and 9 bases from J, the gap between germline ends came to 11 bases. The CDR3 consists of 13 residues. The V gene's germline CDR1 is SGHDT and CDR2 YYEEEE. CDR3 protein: CASSGATVSPLHF. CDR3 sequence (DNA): TGTGCCAGCAGCGGCGCGACAGTTTCACCCCTCCACTTT.

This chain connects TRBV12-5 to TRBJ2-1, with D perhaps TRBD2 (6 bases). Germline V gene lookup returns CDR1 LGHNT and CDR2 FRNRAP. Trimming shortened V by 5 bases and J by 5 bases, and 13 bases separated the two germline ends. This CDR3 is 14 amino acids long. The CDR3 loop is CASGTGGGNNEQFF. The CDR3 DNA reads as TGTGCTAGTGGTACCGGTGGGGGGAACAATGAGCAGTTCTTC.

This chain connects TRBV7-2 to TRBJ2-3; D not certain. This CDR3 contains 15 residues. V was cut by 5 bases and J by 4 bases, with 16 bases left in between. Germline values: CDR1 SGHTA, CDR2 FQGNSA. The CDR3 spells CASSAIPRTSDTQYF. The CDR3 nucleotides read TGTGCCAGCAGCGCTATACCCCGCACCTCAGATACGCAGTATTTT.

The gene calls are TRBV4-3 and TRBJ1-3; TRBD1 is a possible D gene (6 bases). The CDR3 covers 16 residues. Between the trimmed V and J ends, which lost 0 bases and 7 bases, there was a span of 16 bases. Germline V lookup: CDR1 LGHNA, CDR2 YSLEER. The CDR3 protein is CASSQERGPAGNTIYF. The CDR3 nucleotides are TGCGCCAGCAGCCAAGAGCGGGGGCCGGCGGGGAACACCATATATTTT.

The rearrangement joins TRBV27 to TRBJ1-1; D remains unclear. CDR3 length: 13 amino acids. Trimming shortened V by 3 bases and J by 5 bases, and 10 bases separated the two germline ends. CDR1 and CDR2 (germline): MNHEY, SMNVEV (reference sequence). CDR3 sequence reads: CASSLNMETEAFF. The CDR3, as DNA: TGTGCCAGCAGTTTGAACATGGAGACTGAAGCTTTCTTT.